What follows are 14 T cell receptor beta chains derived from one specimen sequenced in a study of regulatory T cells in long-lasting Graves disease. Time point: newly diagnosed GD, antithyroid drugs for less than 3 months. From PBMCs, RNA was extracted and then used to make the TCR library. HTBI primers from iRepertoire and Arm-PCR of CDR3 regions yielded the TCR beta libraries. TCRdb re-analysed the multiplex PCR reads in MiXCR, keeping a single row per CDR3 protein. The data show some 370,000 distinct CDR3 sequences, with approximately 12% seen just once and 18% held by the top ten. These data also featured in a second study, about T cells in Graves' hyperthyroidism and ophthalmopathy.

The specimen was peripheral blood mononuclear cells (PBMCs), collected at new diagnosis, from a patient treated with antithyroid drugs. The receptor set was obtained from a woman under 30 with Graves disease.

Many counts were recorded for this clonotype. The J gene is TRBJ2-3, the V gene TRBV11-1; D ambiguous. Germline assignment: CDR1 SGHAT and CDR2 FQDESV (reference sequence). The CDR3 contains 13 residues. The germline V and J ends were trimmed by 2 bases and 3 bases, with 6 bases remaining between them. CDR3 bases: TGTGCCAGCAGCTTACTAGAAACAGATACGCAGTATTTT. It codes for CASSLLETDTQYF.

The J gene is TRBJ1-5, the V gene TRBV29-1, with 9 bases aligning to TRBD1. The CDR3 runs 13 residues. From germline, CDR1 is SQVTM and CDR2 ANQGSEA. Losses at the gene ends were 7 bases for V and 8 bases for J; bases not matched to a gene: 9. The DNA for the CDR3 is TGCAGCGCGATAACAGGGGGCCTCGAGCCCCAGCATTTT. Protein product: CSAITGGLEPQHF.

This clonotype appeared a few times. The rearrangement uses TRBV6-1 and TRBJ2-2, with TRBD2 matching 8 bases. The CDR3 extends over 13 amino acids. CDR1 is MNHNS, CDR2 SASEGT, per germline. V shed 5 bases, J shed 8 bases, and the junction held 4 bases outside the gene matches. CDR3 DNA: TGTGCCAGCAGTCACCCGGGGGGGGGGGAGCTGTTTTTT. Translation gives CASSHPGGGELFF.

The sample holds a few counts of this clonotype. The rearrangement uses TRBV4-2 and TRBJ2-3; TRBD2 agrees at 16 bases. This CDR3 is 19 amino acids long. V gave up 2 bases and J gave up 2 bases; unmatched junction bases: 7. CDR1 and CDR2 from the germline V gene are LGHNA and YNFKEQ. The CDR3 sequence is CASSQFSGTSGGDTDTQYF. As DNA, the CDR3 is TGTGCCAGCAGCCAATTCTCCGGGACTAGCGGGGGGGACACAGATACGCAGTATTTT.

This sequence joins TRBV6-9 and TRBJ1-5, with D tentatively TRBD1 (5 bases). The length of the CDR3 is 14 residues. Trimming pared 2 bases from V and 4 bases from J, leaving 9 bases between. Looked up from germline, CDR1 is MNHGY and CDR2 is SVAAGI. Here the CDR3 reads CASSYRRGNQPQHF. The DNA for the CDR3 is TGTGCCAGCAGTTATCGGAGGGGAAATCAGCCCCAGCATTTT.

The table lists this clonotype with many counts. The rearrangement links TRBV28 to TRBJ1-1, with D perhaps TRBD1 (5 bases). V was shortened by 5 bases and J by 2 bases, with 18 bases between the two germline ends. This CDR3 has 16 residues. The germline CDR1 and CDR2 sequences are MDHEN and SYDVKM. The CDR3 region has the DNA TGTGCCAGCAGTCCACCGACGGGACTCCGAAACACTGAAGCTTTCTTT. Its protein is CASSPPTGLRNTEAFF.

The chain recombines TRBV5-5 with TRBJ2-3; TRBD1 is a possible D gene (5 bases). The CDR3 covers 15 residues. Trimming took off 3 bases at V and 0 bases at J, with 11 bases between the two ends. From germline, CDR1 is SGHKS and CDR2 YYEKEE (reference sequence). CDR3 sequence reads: CASSSGPTSTDTQYF. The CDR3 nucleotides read TGTGCCAGCAGCTCAGGGCCTACTAGCACAGATACGCAGTATTTT.

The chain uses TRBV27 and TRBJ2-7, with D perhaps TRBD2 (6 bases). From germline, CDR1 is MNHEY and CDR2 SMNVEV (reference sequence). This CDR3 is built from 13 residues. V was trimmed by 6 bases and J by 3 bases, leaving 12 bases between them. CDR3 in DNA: TGTGCCAGCAGCCCCGGACTAAACTACGAGCAGTACTTC. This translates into CASSPGLNYEQYF.

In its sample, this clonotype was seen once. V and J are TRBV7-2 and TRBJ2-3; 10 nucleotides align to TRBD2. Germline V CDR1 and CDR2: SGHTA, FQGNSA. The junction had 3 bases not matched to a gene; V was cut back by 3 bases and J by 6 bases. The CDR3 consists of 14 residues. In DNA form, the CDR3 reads TGTGCCAGCAGCTTGGGACTAGCGCGCGATACGCAGTATTTT. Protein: CASSLGLARDTQYF.

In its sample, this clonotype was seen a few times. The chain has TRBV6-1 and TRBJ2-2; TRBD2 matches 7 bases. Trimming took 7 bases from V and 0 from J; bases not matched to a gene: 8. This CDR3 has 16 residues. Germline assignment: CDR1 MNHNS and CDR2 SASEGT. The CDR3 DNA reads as TGTGCCAGCACGCGGGCCCGGGGGGCGAACACCGGGGAGCTGTTTTTT. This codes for CASTRARGANTGELFF.

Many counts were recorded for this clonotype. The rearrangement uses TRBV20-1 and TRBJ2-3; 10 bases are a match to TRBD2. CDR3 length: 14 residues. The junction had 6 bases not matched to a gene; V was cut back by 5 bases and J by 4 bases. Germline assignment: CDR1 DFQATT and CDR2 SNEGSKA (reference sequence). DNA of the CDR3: TGCAGTGCTCAGCTAGCGGGAGAGTCAGATACGCAGTATTTT. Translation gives CSAQLAGESDTQYF.

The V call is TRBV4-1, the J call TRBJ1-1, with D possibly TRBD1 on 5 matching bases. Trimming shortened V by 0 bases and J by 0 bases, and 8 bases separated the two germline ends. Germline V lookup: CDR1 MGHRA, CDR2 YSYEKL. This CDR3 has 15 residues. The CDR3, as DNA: TGCGCCAGCAGCCAAGACTACAGGTTGAACACTGAAGCTTTCTTT. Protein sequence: CASSQDYRLNTEAFF.

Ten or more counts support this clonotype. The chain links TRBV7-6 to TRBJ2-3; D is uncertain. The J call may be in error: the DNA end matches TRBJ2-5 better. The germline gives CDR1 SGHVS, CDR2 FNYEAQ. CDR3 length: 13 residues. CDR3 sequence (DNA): TGTGCCAGCAGCTTGAGCAGGTGGCAGACCCAGTACTTC. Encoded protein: CASSLSRWQTQYF.

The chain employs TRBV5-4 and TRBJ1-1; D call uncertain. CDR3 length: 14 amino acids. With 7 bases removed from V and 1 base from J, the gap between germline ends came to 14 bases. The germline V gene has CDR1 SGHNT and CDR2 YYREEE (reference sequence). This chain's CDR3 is CASLLDLGNTEAFF. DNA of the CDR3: TGTGCCAGCCTCCTTGACCTAGGGAACACTGAAGCTTTCTTT.